The 18 T cell receptor beta chains presented below share a single source sample, sequenced in a study of blood T cell repertoires in COVID-19. Sequencing was performed with immunoSEQ multiplex PCR; in TCRdb, only in-frame clones are kept and a portion is missing. The sample lists a few hundred thousand clones, around 85% occurring once. Sequencing was performed on peripheral blood. These receptors were taken from an elderly man with acute or convalescent COVID-19.

This clone was detected only a few times. The chain recombines TRBV7-2 with TRBJ2-7; D uncertain. Trimming cost V 4 bases and J 7 bases, with 11 bases left between them. The CDR3 extends over 12 amino acids. Germline V gives CDR1 SGHTA, CDR2 FQGNSA. The CDR3 nucleotides are TGTGCCAGCAGCTCCCAGCACAGTGAGCAGTACTTC. Protein product: CASSSQHSEQYF.

The chain has TRBV19 and TRBJ1-4; a weak D match, TRBD1 (5 bases). Germline CDR1 is LNHDA and CDR2 is SQIVND (reference sequence). CDR3 length equals 15 residues. Trimming left V 6 bases short and J 4 bases short, with 15 bases between. The CDR3 here is CASRRLDISNEKLFF. CDR3 in DNA: TGTGCCAGTAGAAGGTTGGACATTAGTAATGAAAAACTGTTTTTT. Supplemented by reference TRBV19 and TRBJ1-4, the full variable domain reads DGGITQSPKYLFRKEGQNVTLSCEQNLNHDAMYWYRQDPGQGLRLIYYSQIVNDFQKGDIAEGYSVSREKKESFPLTVTSAQKNPTAFYLCASRRLDISNEKLFFGSGTQLSVL.

The V and J genes are TRBV6-5 and TRBJ2-7; D is ambiguous. V dropped 0 bases and J dropped 3 bases, with 12 bases sitting between them. Per the germline V gene, CDR1 is MNHEY and CDR2 is SVGAGI. This CDR3 spans 15 amino acids. CDR3 in DNA: TGTGCCAGCAGTTACTCGATGCGATCCCTCTACGAGCAGTACTTC. Encoded protein: CASSYSMRSLYEQYF.

This clone was seen a few times. The rearrangement joins TRBV21-1 to TRBJ1-1; the table assigns TRBD1, which was not confirmed against the DNA. TRBV21-1 is labeled a pseudogene. This CDR3 contains 16 residues. This chain's CDR3 is CASSHSISGQNTEAFF. CDR3 coding DNA: TGTGCCAGCAGTCACTCTATTTCGGGACAGAACACTGAAGCTTTCTTT.

The CDR3: CASSGGGSSPLHF. CDR3 DNA: TGCGCCAGCAGCGGGGGCGGGAGTTCACCCCTCCACTTT. The chain combines TRBV5-1 with TRBJ1-6; D is possibly TRBD1 (6 bases). CDR3 length equals 13 residues. V was cut by 4 bases and J by 9 bases, with 11 bases left in between. CDR1 is SGHRS, CDR2 YFSETQ, per germline.

The chain combines TRBV7-6 with TRBJ1-1; possibly TRBD1 for D (6 bases). The CDR3 is made up of 15 amino acids. From germline, CDR1 is SGHVS and CDR2 FNYEAQ. V was cut by 10 bases and J by 0 bases, with 18 bases left in between. DNA of the CDR3: TGTGCCACAGCCCAAGGGGCAGGGGTGAACACTGAAGCTTTCTTT. As protein: CATAQGAGVNTEAFF.

The genes are TRBV6-1 and TRBJ1-3; tentative D call: TRBD1 (5 bases). The CDR3 covers 16 residues. With 0 bases removed from V and 1 base from J, the gap between germline ends came to 10 bases. CDR1 is MNHNS, CDR2 SASEGT, per germline. The CDR3, as DNA: TGTGCCAGCAGTGAAGCGCTTCGGGGGTCTGGAAACACCATATATTTT. This gives the protein CASSEALRGSGNTIYF.

The count of this clone is one. V gene TRBV12-5 combines with J gene TRBJ2-3; 7 nucleotides match TRBD2. Losses at the gene ends were 0 bases for V and 4 bases for J; bases not matched to a gene: 28. The germline gives CDR1 LGHNT, CDR2 FRNRAP. The CDR3 covers 23 residues. The CDR3 sequence is CASGLVNFAFASSGRERSDTQYF. The CDR3 DNA reads TGTGCTAGTGGTTTGGTAAATTTCGCATTTGCTTCGTCGGGGAGGGAGAGGTCAGATACGCAGTATTTT.

DNA of the CDR3: TGTGCCAGCAGTAGACAGGATTCACCCCTCCACTTT. Protein: CASSRQDSPLHF. The chain couples TRBV12-3 or TRBV12-4 to TRBJ1-6; a weak D match, TRBD1 (6 bases). The V end lost 5 bases, the J end lost 8 bases, and 7 bases lay between the germline ends. There are 12 residues in the CDR3.

The chain's CDR3 is CASSLGTAGYTF. CDR3 bases: TGTGCCAGCAGCTTAGGGACAGCTGGCTACACCTTC. V and J are TRBV7-2 and TRBJ1-2; a possible D gene is TRBD1 (6 bases). The CDR3 length is 12 residues. Trimming shortened V by 1 base and J by 7 bases, and 7 bases separated the two germline ends. Germline CDR1 reads SGHTA; CDR2 reads FQGNSA.

This chain links TRBV4-2 with TRBJ2-3, with 7 bases that match TRBD1. CDR1 is LGHNA and CDR2 is YNFKEQ in the germline V gene. Trimming at V came to 4 bases and at J to 6 bases, leaving 13 bases not matched to a gene. The CDR3 has 16 residues. The CDR3 nucleotides read TGTGCCAGCAGCCTCAATCCGGGACAGACCCCGGATACGCAGTATTTT. This gives the protein CASSLNPGQTPDTQYF.

The CDR3 loop is CASSVATGGRDSGELFF. CDR3 coding DNA: TGTGCCAGCAGCGTAGCAACAGGGGGCAGAGATTCCGGGGAGCTGTTTTTT. V usage is TRBV5-5 and J usage is TRBJ2-2; the match to TRBD1 covers 9 bases. J was trimmed by 6 bases and V by 4 bases; bases with no gene match: 13. Looked up from germline, CDR1 is SGHKS and CDR2 is YYEKEE (reference sequence). The CDR3 is made up of 17 amino acids.

The chain is built from TRBV7-2 and TRBJ2-7; 7 bases are a match to TRBD1. J gave up 3 bases and V 5 bases, and 10 bases lay outside the gene matches. Germline V gives CDR1 SGHTA, CDR2 FQGNSA. This CDR3 has 15 residues. CDR3 region: CASSPQQGLGYEQYF. The DNA for the CDR3 is TGTGCCAGCAGCCCACAACAGGGGTTGGGCTACGAGCAGTACTTC. Full variable domain (outside the CDR3, taken from reference TRBV7-2 and TRBJ2-7): GAGVSQSPSNKVTEKGKDVELRCDPISGHTALYWYRQSLGQGLEFLIYFQGNSAPDKSGLPSDRFSAERTGGSVSTLTIQRTQQEDSAVYLCASSPQQGLGYEQYFGPGTRLTVT.

This chain uses TRBV24-1 with TRBJ2-7, with 9 bases identical to TRBD1. V shed 9 bases, J shed 2 bases, and the junction held 10 bases outside the gene matches. Germline CDR1 reads KGHDR; CDR2 reads SFDVKD. The CDR3 covers 15 residues. The CDR3 spells CATGSGTGLTYEQYF. CDR3 coding DNA: TGTGCCACCGGGTCGGGGACAGGGCTAACCTACGAGCAGTACTTC.

The chain employs TRBV19 and TRBJ2-7; 10 bases align to TRBD1. V trimming: 5 bases; J trimming: 3 bases; junction bases outside the gene matches: 19. This CDR3 contains 19 residues. The germline CDR1 and CDR2 sequences are LNHDA and SQIVND (reference sequence). The CDR3 region is CASSFTHLPGQGMIYEQYF. The CDR3 nucleotides read TGTGCCAGTAGTTTCACCCACCTCCCGGGACAGGGGATGATCTACGAGCAGTACTTC.

The chain is built from TRBV5-4 and TRBJ2-4; possibly TRBD2 for D (6 bases). This CDR3 contains 15 residues. The V gene lost 5 bases and the J gene lost 1 base, with 13 bases spanning the gap. Germline CDR1 is SGHNT and CDR2 is YYREEE (reference sequence). CDR3 residues: CASRVGGTAKNIQYF. CDR3 DNA sequence: TGTGCCAGCAGGGTGGGCGGGACCGCCAAAAACATTCAGTACTTC.

The CDR3 sequence is CASSPGTPSYNEQFF. The CDR3 coding sequence is TGTGCCAGCTCACCGGGGACACCCTCCTACAATGAGCAGTTCTTC. This chain connects TRBV18 to TRBJ2-1; possible D gene TRBD1, 6 bases. Deletions cut 3 bases from V and 0 bases from J, with 9 bases between. The CDR3 loop spans 15 amino acids. Germline values: CDR1 KGHSH, CDR2 LQKENI.

The J gene is TRBJ2-1, the V gene TRBV9, with TRBD2 matching 13 bases. V shed 3 bases, J shed 12 bases, and the junction held 18 bases outside the gene matches. Per the germline V gene, CDR1 is SGDLS and CDR2 is YYNGEE. This CDR3 comprises 18 residues. This chain's CDR3 is CASSASVALAGGPRGQFF. CDR3 DNA sequence: TGTGCCAGCAGCGCCTCCGTCGCACTAGCGGGGGGGCCGAGGGGGCAGTTCTTC.